This entry is about one TCR beta chain. What it binds is not known. The germline V gene has CDR1 SGHRS and CDR2 YFSETQ. The CDR3 contains 16 residues. The V gene end was trimmed by 4 bases and the J gene end by 1 base; junction bases not matched to a gene: 4. The source of the sample is a study of T cells in localized non-small cell lung cancer. General study points: Sequencing, confined to only one tumor region, leaves heterogeneity possible. The study detected a median approximately 57 of the top 100 tumor clones in adjacent lung. Longer overall survival associated with higher blood T cell density; shorter survival with higher adjacent-lung clonality.

Measured with immunoSEQ multiplex PCR; TCRdb has only the in-frame clones, and not every one. This sample has 25,000 to 30,000 clones, with more than 75% found just once. This chain links TRBV5-1 with TRBJ2-3; 12 bases agree with TRBD2. The TCR sequence derives from a woman between 35 and 70 years old with stage I lung adenocarcinoma. The sample was peripheral blood, taken before any cancer treatment. The CDR3 loop reads CASSPRTSGGTDTQYF. The CDR3 DNA reads as TGCGCCAGCAGCCCAAGGACTAGCGGGGGCACAGATACGCAGTATTTT. Looking up the rest from reference TRBV5-1 and TRBJ2-3 gives the full variable domain: KAGVTQTPRYLIKTRGQQVTLSCSPISGHRSVSWYQQTPGQGLQFLFEYFSETQRNKGNFPGRFSGRQFSNSRSEMNVSTLELGDSALYLCASSPRTSGGTDTQYFGPGTRLTVL.